This entry lists 18 T cell receptor beta chains sequenced from one sample in a study of blood T cell repertoires in COVID-19. The table came from immunoSEQ multiplex PCR; TCRdb's copy has only in-frame clones and leaves some out. The sample yields 200,000 to 250,000 clones, about four fifths seen once. The sequenced material came from peripheral blood. These receptors all come from a woman aged 80 or over with COVID-19, enrolled during active disease.

The J gene is TRBJ1-3, the V gene TRBV9; D unclear. Germline-derived CDR1 and CDR2 are SGDLS and YYNGEE. This CDR3 has 16 residues. V was cut by 5 bases and J by 4 bases, with 19 bases left in between. The CDR3 spells CASSSALGGSGNTIYF. CDR3 sequence (DNA): TGTGCCAGCAGTAGTGCTCTTGGAGGGTCGGGAAACACCATATATTTT.

The rearrangement uses TRBV5-5 and TRBJ2-7, with 7 bases lining up with TRBD1. Germline CDR1 SGHKS, CDR2 YYEKEE (reference sequence). The V and J ends lost 2 bases and 7 bases, in that order; junction bases with no gene match: 12. This CDR3 is built from 15 residues. Written as DNA, the CDR3 is TGTGCCAGCAGCTTCACCGGGACAGTCGGGCGGGAGCAGTACTTC. Protein sequence: CASSFTGTVGREQYF.

This clone has more than one count but fewer than ten. The chain uses TRBV11-3 and TRBJ1-1; 7 bases are a match to TRBD1. This CDR3 has 15 amino acids. V dropped 5 bases and J dropped 1; count of bases not matched to a gene: 7. From germline, CDR1 is SGHNT and CDR2 YENEEA. The CDR3 bases are TGTGCCAGCAGCCAGGGACAGTCCGGGAACACTGAAGCTTTCTTT. Residues: CASSQGQSGNTEAFF.

This rearrangement joins TRBV29-1 to TRBJ1-2; D unresolved. The CDR3 has 12 amino acids. Germline lookup yields CDR1 SQVTM and CDR2 ANQGSEA. The V and J ends lost 4 bases and 2 bases respectively, with 8 bases between them. For the CDR3, the DNA is TGCAGCGTTGTCTGGGAGAACTATGGCTACACCTTC. Amino acid sequence: CSVVWENYGYTF.

V and J are TRBV6-2 or TRBV6-3 and TRBJ2-7, with 7 bases lining up with TRBD1. Germline V lookup: CDR1 MNHEY, CDR2 SVGEGT. The V and J ends lost 5 bases and 7 bases, in that order; junction bases with no gene match: 5. This CDR3 has 12 residues. The CDR3 DNA reads TGTGCCAGCAGTATTCGACAGGGAGAGCAGTACTTC. This encodes CASSIRQGEQYF.

The chain combines TRBV10-3 with TRBJ1-5, with TRBD1 matching 11 bases. Trimming cost V 4 bases and J 5 bases; bases outside gene matches: 1. CDR3 length: 14 amino acids. Germline lookup yields CDR1 ENHRY and CDR2 SYGVKD. The CDR3 DNA follows: TGTGCCATCAGTGGGACAGGGGGCGATCAGCCCCAGCATTTT. It encodes CAISGTGGDQPQHF.

This clone has only a few counts. The chain couples TRBV5-1 to TRBJ2-5, with D maybe TRBD2 (5 bases). From germline, CDR1 is SGHRS and CDR2 YFSETQ. CDR3 length equals 13 residues. The V end lost 4 bases, the J end lost 7 bases, and 14 bases lay between the germline ends. CDR3 residues: CASSTGPRGTQYF. Here the CDR3 DNA reads TGCGCCAGCAGCACCGGACCCCGGGGGACCCAGTACTTC.

The chain uses TRBV2 and TRBJ2-5; a weak D match, TRBD1 (6 bases). The CDR3 covers 14 residues. The V end was cut by 7 bases, the J end by 1 base, with 13 bases between. CDR1 SNHLY and CDR2 FYNNEI come from the germline V gene. The CDR3 DNA follows: TGTGCCAGCAAAGCCGGGACATTCCAAGAGACCCAGTACTTC. Its protein product is CASKAGTFQETQYF.

V gene TRBV5-1 combines with J gene TRBJ1-2, with D tentatively TRBD1 (6 bases). The germline gives CDR1 SGHRS, CDR2 YFSETQ. With 0 bases removed from V and 5 bases from J, the gap between germline ends came to 11 bases. The CDR3 is made up of 14 amino acids. CDR3 nucleotides: TGCGCCAGCAGCTTGGCACAGGGTGCATATGGCTACACCTTC. Translation: CASSLAQGAYGYTF.

The chain recombines TRBV5-1 with TRBJ1-5; 9 positions match TRBD1. Trimming cost V 0 bases and J 4 bases; bases outside gene matches: 2. Germline V gene sequence: CDR1 SGHRS, CDR2 YFSETQ. The CDR3 runs to 15 residues. The CDR3 DNA is TGCGCCAGCAGCTTGGATGGGACAGGGAATCAGCCCCAGCATTTT. This gives the protein CASSLDGTGNQPQHF.

This chain joins TRBV6-6 and TRBJ1-1; 9 bases match TRBD1. The CDR3 has 14 residues. After removal of 6 bases from V and 2 bases from J, the junction contained 4 bases not matched to a gene. Germline CDR1 and CDR2: MNHNY and SVGAGI (reference sequence). The CDR3 sequence: CASRTQGANTEAFF. CDR3 DNA sequence: TGTGCCAGCAGGACACAGGGGGCCAACACTGAAGCTTTCTTT.

The genes are TRBV11-2 and TRBJ1-1; 9 bases line up with TRBD1. Trimming removed 4 bases from V and 1 base from J; junction bases left unmatched: 4. The CDR3 has 15 amino acids. Germline V gives CDR1 SGHAT, CDR2 FQNNGV. CDR3 protein: CASSSTGGWNTEAFF. CDR3 sequence (DNA): TGTGCCAGCAGCTCGACAGGGGGTTGGAACACTGAAGCTTTCTTT.

This clone was seen a handful of times. This chain joins TRBV7-9 and TRBJ1-4; 8 positions match TRBD1. The CDR3 has 16 amino acids. CDR1 SEHNR and CDR2 FQNEAQ come from the germline V gene (reference sequence). The trim removed 5 bases at V and 2 bases at J, leaving 7 bases unmatched. The CDR3 nucleotides read TGTGCCAGCAGCCAGCAGGGGGCGCTTACTAATGAAAAACTGTTTTTT. This encodes CASSQQGALTNEKLFF.

This chain links TRBV5-1 with TRBJ1-3; D not certain. The CDR3 runs 14 residues. V was cut by 0 bases and J by 3 bases, with 7 bases left in between. The germline V gene has CDR1 SGHRS and CDR2 YFSETQ. The CDR3 sequence: CASSLVGFGNTIYF. CDR3 DNA sequence: TGCGCCAGCAGCTTGGTCGGGTTTGGAAACACCATATATTTT.

A remark on this clone: An end of the junction differs from the germline gene, which may be a read error. The rearrangement joins TRBV7-7 to TRBJ2-7; TRBD1 agrees at 8 bases. Germline V gene lookup returns CDR1 SSHAT and CDR2 FNYEAQ (reference sequence). The CDR3 runs 13 residues. CDR3 sequence: CASSPDRVHEQYF. CDR3 DNA: TGTGCTAGCAGTCCGGACAGGGTCCACGAGCAGTACTTC.

This clone was counted a few times. This chain uses TRBV6-1 with TRBJ1-1; a weak D match, TRBD1 (5 bases). The CDR3 covers 15 residues. Germline CDR1 and CDR2: MNHNS and SASEGT. V dropped 1 base and J dropped 4 bases, with 13 bases sitting between them. The CDR3 reads CASSEVVGEGTEAFF. The DNA of the CDR3 is TGTGCCAGCAGTGAAGTGGTAGGGGAAGGCACTGAAGCTTTCTTT.

The V call is TRBV19, the J call TRBJ1-1; possibly TRBD1 for D (5 bases). Trimming removed 2 bases at V and 1 base at J, with 14 bases between. The germline CDR1 and CDR2 sequences are LNHDA and SQIVND (reference sequence). This CDR3 spans 16 amino acids. Here the CDR3 DNA reads TGTGCCAGTAGTATACCCCTGGCAGGGCAGAACACTGAAGCTTTCTTT. Translation: CASSIPLAGQNTEAFF.

This chain links TRBV5-6 with TRBJ1-4; D is unclear. The V end was cut by 0 bases, the J end by 2 bases, with 5 bases between. The CDR3 consists of 14 residues. Germline assignment: CDR1 SGHDT and CDR2 YYEEEE. This chain's CDR3 is CASSLGRTNEKLFF. The CDR3 bases are TGTGCCAGCAGCTTGGGGCGGACTAATGAAAAACTGTTTTTT.